These T cell receptor beta chains were read from a single sample in a study of blood T cell repertoires in COVID-19. Sequencing was performed with immunoSEQ multiplex PCR; in TCRdb, only in-frame clones are kept and a portion is missing. The table lists around 72,000 clones, 88% of them singletons. What was sequenced was peripheral blood. These receptors were collected from a woman in her 70s with acute or convalescent COVID-19. Both conserved end residues are part of each CDR3. A D gene is named only where the DNA matches it firmly. Size is stated for part of the rows, as once, few or many counts, or as a class when the clone is expanded.

size: -
D: TRBD1
length: 14
V: TRBV7-2
J: TRBJ2-7
CDR3: CASRKGQGQYEQYF
DNA: TGTGCCAGCAGGAAAGGACAGGGACAGTACGAGCAGTACTTC

size: -
D: -
length: 15
V: TRBV28
J: TRBJ2-7
CDR3: CASSTSGLGSYEQYF
DNA: TGTGCCAGCAGCACCTCAGGGTTGGGTTCGTACGAGCAGTACTTC

size: few
D: -
length: 13
V: TRBV28
J: TRBJ1-2
CDR3: CASRPSGSPSYTF
DNA: TGTGCCAGCAGGCCTTCCGGGTCCCCCAGCTACACCTTC

size: -
D: TRBD2
length: 13
V: TRBV20-1
J: TRBJ2-3
CDR3: CSASLAGADTQYF
DNA: TGCAGTGCTAGTCTAGCGGGAGCAGATACGCAGTATTTT

size: -
D: TRBD1
length: 15
V: TRBV7-3
J: TRBJ1-6
CDR3: CASSSSGDRNSPLHF
DNA: TGTGCCAGCAGCTCCTCCGGGGACAGGAATTCACCCCTCCACTTT

size: -
D: TRBD2
length: 16
V: TRBV6-6
J: TRBJ2-1
CDR3: CASRRAAGVEINEQFF
DNA: TGTGCCAGCAGACGGGCAGCGGGGGTTGAAATCAATGAGCAGTTCTTC

size: few
D: -
length: 15
V: TRBV18
J: TRBJ2-1
CDR3: CASSPVGLKYNEQFF
DNA: TGTGCCAGCTCACCGGTTGGGCTGAAATACAATGAGCAGTTCTTC

size: -
D: TRBD1
length: 17
V: TRBV18
J: TRBJ1-2
CDR3: CASSLFTGTGVNYGYTF
DNA: TGTGCCAGCTCACTCTTCACCGGGACAGGGGTTAACTATGGCTACACCTTC

size: -
D: -
length: 14
V: TRBV19
J: TRBJ1-5
CDR3: CASSIIENNQPQHF
DNA: TGTGCCAGTAGTATTATAGAAAACAATCAGCCCCAGCATTTT

size: once
D: -
length: 15
V: TRBV30
J: TRBJ1-1
CDR3: CAWSAGRSRNTEAFF
DNA: TGTGCCTGGAGCGCCGGGAGATCAAGGAACACTGAAGCTTTCTTT

size: once
D: TRBD1
length: 15
V: TRBV15
J: TRBJ1-1
CDR3: CATSPPSTGGTEAFF
DNA: TGTGCCACCAGCCCGCCTTCGACAGGGGGCACTGAAGCTTTCTTT

size: once
D: TRBD1
length: 15
V: TRBV13
J: TRBJ1-1
CDR3: CASSSRQGLNTEAFF
DNA: TGTGCCAGCAGCTCCCGACAGGGTTTGAACACTGAAGCTTTCTTT

size: -
D: TRBD1
length: 15
V: TRBV27
J: TRBJ1-5
CDR3: CASRAPGQRNQPQHF
DNA: TGTGCCAGCCGAGCCCCGGGACAGAGGAATCAGCCCCAGCATTTT

size: -
D: -
length: 16
V: TRBV4-1
J: TRBJ1-6
CDR3: CASSRGLSSYNSPLHF
DNA: TGCGCCAGCAGCCGCGGACTAAGCTCCTATAATTCACCCCTCCACTTT

size: -
D: -
length: 18
V: TRBV24-1
J: TRBJ2-3
CDR3: CATSDPGGSQGGTDTQYF
DNA: TGTGCCACCAGTGACCCGGGGGGTAGCCAAGGGGGTACAGATACGCAGTATTTT

size: -
D: -
length: 13
V: TRBV4-2
J: TRBJ1-1
CDR3: CASSQGFGTEAFF
DNA: TGTGCCAGCAGCCAAGGGTTCGGGACTGAAGCTTTCTTT

size: -
D: TRBD2
length: 15
V: TRBV4-1
J: TRBJ2-7
CDR3: CASSQDTGGHYEQYF
DNA: TGCGCCAGCAGCCAAGATACGGGGGGGCACTACGAGCAGTACTTC

size: -
D: -
length: 15
V: TRBV7-2
J: TRBJ2-3
CDR3: CASSLGSGVADTQYF
DNA: TGTGCCAGCAGCTTAGGATCGGGAGTGGCAGATACGCAGTATTTT

size: -
D: TRBD2
length: 14
V: TRBV6-5
J: TRBJ2-3
CDR3: CASSPGLTTDTQYF
DNA: TGTGCCAGCAGTCCGGGACTAACAACAGATACGCAGTATTTT

size: -
D: -
length: 16
V: TRBV18
J: TRBJ2-7
CDR3: CASSPPLGSGLYEQYF
DNA: TGTGCCAGCTCACCACCGCTGGGGTCAGGACTATACGAGCAGTACTTC

size: -
D: TRBD1
length: 14
V: TRBV7-3
J: TRBJ2-3
CDR3: CASSIGQGTDTQYF
DNA: TGTGCCAGCAGCATCGGACAGGGCACAGATACGCAGTATTTT

size: -
D: -
length: 15
V: TRBV2
J: TRBJ1-5
CDR3: CASSEQGVSNQPQHF
DNA: TGTGCCAGCAGTGAACAAGGGGTTAGCAATCAGCCCCAGCATTTT

size: -
D: -
length: 13
V: TRBV18
J: TRBJ1-1
CDR3: CASSPGGDTEAFF
DNA: TGTGCCAGCTCACCCGGGGGAGACACTGAAGCTTTCTTT

size: -
D: -
length: 14
V: TRBV3-1/TRBV3-2
J: TRBJ1-2
CDR3: CASSQDFGVYGYTF
DNA: TGTGCCAGCAGCCAGGACTTCGGAGTTTATGGCTACACCTTC